This entry describes one T cell receptor beta chain. The entry originates in a study of blood T cell repertoires in COVID-19. Study-wide context: Samples representing acute and convalescent COVID-19 were sourced from the United States, Italy and Spain.

The CDR3 totals 19 residues. V lost 5 bases, J lost 7 bases, and 16 bases stayed unmatched. The germline V gene has CDR1 MNHEY and CDR2 SVGEGT. The method was immunoSEQ multiplex PCR; TCRdb's version includes in-frame clones alone and lacks a portion of them. The sample contains under 200,000 clones, approximately 87% of which appear only once. This sequence was found in a woman aged 60 to 75 with COVID-19, enrolled during active disease. Input material: peripheral blood. V is TRBV6-2 or TRBV6-3 and J is TRBJ2-2; 13 positions agree with TRBD2. In DNA, the CDR3 is TGTGCCAGCAGTCCCCGTACTTTACTAGCGGGAGGGCGCAACGGGGAGCTGTTTTTT. As protein: CASSPRTLLAGGRNGELFF.